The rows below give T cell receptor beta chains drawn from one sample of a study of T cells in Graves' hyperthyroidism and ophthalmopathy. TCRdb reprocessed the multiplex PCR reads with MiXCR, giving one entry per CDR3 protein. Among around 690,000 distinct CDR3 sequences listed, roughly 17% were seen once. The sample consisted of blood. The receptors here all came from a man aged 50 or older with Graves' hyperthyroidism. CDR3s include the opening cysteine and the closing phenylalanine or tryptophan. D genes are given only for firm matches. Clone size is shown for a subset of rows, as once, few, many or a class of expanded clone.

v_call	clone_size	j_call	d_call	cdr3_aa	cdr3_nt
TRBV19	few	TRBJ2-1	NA	CASRALRETAYNEQFF	TGTGCCAGTAGGGCCCTGAGGGAGACCGCCTACAATGAGCAGTTCTTC
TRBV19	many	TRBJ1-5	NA	CAGSRTLENQPQHF	TGTGCCGGGTCTCGGACTTTGGAGAATCAGCCCCAGCATTTT
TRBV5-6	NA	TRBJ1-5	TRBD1	CASSLYQGDQPQHF	TGTGCCAGCAGCTTGTACCAGGGGGATCAGCCCCAGCATTTT
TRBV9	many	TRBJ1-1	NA	CASSSTTHLNTEAFF	TGTGCCAGCAGCTCGACGACACATCTGAACACTGAAGCTTTCTTT
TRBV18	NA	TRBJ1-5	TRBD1	CASSQMDRYSNQPQHF	TGTGCCAGCTCACAAATGGACAGGTACAGCAATCAGCCCCAGCATTTT
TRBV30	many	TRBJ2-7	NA	CAWSVRGQTYSYEQYF	TGTGCCTGGAGTGTACGCGGGCAGACCTACTCCTACGAGCAGTACTTC
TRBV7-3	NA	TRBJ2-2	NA	CASSLYLAGTGELFF	TGTGCCAGCAGCTTATATTTAGCCGGCACCGGGGAGCTGTTTTTT
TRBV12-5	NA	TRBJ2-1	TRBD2	CASGLVGLAGGMDEQFF	TGTGCTAGTGGTTTGGTAGGACTAGCGGGAGGGATGGATGAGCAGTTCTTC
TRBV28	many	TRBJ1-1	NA	CASTLRQGRTEAFF	TGTGCCAGCACTCTTAGGCAGGGCCGGACTGAAGCTTTCTTT
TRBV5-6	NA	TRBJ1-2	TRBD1	CASSSARDRDYGYTF	TGTGCCAGCAGCTCCGCCCGGGACAGGGACTATGGCTACACCTTC
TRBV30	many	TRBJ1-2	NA	CAWSADTLYGYTF	TGTGCCTGGAGTGCGGATACCCTCTATGGCTACACCTTC
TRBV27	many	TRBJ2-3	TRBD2	CASSLAPGLAGYTDTQYF	TGTGCCAGCAGTTTAGCCCCCGGACTAGCGGGATACACAGATACGCAGTATTTT
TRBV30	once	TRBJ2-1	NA	CAWRRSKAGLFNEQFF	TGTGCCTGGAGGCGCTCGAAGGCGGGCCTTTTCAATGAGCAGTTCTTC
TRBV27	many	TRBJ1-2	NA	CASSDDATGPDGYTF	TGTGCCAGCAGTGACGACGCGACAGGACCCGATGGCTACACCTTC
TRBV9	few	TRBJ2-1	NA	CASSVVPGNNEQFF	TGTGCCAGCAGCGTAGTACCCGGGAACAATGAGCAGTTCTTC
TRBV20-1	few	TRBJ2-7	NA	CSARGTQGAYEQYF	TGCAGTGCTAGAGGGACGCAGGGAGCCTACGAGCAGTACTTC
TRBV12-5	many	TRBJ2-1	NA	CASGSSIGGAVEQFF	TGTGCTAGTGGTTCGTCCATAGGGGGAGCGGTTGAGCAGTTCTTC
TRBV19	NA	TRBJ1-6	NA	CASAPGSSYNSPLHF	TGTGCCAGCGCTCCCGGGAGCTCCTATAATTCACCCCTCCACTTT
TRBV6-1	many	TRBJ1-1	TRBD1	CASRNRDRRNTEAFF	TGTGCCAGCAGAAACCGGGACAGGAGGAACACTGAAGCTTTCTTT
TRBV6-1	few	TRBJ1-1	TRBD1	CASIMTGVNTEAFF	TGTGCCAGCATCATGACAGGGGTGAACACTGAAGCTTTCTTT
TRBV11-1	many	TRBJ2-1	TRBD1	CASSLEDRGRGEQFF	TGTGCCAGCAGCTTAGAGGACAGGGGGCGAGGTGAGCAGTTCTTC
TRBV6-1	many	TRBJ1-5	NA	CASSPYRDGNQPQHF	TGTGCCAGCAGTCCTTACAGGGATGGCAATCAGCCCCAGCATTTT
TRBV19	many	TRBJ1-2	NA	CASSREGDLNYGYTF	TGTGCCAGTAGCCGTGAGGGGGACCTGAACTATGGCTACACCTTC
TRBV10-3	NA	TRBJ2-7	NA	CAISAGYEQYF	TGTGCCATCAGTGCCGGATACGAGCAGTACTTC
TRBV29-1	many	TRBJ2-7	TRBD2	CSAVGGGRIEQYF	TGCAGCGCCGTGGGGGGCGGGAGGATCGAGCAGTACTTC
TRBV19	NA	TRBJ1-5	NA	CASSPTGPEPQHF	TGTGCCAGTAGTCCTACGGGACCGGAGCCCCAGCATTTT
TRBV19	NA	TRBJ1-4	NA	CASRELGGLNEKLFF	TGTGCCAGTAGAGAGTTGGGGGGCCTTAATGAAAAACTGTTTTTT
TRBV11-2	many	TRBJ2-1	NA	CASSLPASYNEQFF	TGTGCCAGCAGCTTACCAGCCTCCTACAATGAGCAGTTCTTC
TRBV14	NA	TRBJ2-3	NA	CASSQVPDSSLTDTQYF	TGTGCCAGCAGCCAAGTCCCGGACTCCTCCCTCACAGATACGCAGTATTTT
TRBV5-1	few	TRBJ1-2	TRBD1	CASSWTGSGGYTF	TGCGCCAGCAGCTGGACAGGGTCCGGGGGCTACACCTTC
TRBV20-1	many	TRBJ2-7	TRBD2	CSAPFSGRMYEQYF	TGCAGTGCGCCCTTCAGCGGGAGGATGTACGAGCAGTACTTC
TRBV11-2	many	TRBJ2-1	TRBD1	CASSLGSGTAFNNEQFF	TGTGCCAGCAGCTTAGGGAGTGGGACAGCCTTTAACAATGAGCAGTTCTTC
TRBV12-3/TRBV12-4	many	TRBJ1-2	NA	CASSRNRAGYGYTF	TGTGCCAGCAGTAGGAACAGGGCAGGCTATGGCTACACCTTC
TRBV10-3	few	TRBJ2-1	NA	CAIGSGGNEQFF	TGTGCCATCGGTTCAGGCGGGAATGAGCAGTTCTTC
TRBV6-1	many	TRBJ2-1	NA	CARGVYNEQFF	TGTGCCAGGGGGGTCTACAATGAGCAGTTCTTC
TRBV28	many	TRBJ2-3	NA	CASSAREWGRTDTQYF	TGTGCCAGCAGTGCGCGCGAATGGGGGAGGACAGATACGCAGTATTTT
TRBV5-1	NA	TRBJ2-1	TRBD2	CASTHRASGGNNEQFF	TGCGCCAGCACACACCGCGCTAGCGGGGGTAACAATGAGCAGTTCTTC
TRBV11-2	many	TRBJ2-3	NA	CASSLAGDGADTQYF	TGTGCCAGCAGCTTAGCGGGAGACGGCGCAGATACGCAGTATTTT
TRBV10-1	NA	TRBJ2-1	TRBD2	CASRPGGPGLGNEQFF	TGCGCCAGCAGGCCGGGAGGGCCTGGGCTTGGCAATGAGCAGTTCTTC
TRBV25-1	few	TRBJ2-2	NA	CASGWGAGELFF	TGTGCCAGCGGATGGGGGGCCGGGGAGCTGTTTTTT